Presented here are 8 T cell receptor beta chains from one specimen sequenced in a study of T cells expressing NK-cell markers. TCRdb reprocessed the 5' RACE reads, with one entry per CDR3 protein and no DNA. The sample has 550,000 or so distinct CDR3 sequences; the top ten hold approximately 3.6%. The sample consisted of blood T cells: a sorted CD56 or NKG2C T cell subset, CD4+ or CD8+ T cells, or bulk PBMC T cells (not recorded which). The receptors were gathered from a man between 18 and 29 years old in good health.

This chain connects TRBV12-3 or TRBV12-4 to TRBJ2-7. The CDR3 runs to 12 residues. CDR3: CASSLARSGAYF.

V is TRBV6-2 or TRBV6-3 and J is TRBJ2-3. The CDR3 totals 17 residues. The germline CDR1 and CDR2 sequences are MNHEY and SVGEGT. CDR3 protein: CASSYSLHRASTDTQYF.

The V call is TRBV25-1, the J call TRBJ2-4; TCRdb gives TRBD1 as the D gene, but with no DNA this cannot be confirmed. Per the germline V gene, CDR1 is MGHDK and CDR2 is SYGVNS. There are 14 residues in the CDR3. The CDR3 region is CASSVVGAGDIQYF.

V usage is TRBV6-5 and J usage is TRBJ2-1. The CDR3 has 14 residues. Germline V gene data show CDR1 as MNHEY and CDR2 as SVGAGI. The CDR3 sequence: CASSRVGKSNEQFF.

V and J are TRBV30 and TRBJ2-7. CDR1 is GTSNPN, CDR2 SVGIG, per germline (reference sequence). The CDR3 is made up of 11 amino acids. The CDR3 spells CAWSRIDEQYF.

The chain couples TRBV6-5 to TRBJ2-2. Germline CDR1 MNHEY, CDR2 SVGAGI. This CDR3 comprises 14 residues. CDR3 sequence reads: CASSTDGNTGELFF.

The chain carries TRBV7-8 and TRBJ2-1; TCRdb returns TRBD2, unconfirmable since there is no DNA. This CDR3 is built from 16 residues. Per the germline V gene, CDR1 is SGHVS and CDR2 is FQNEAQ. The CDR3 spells CASSANPGLADNEQFF.

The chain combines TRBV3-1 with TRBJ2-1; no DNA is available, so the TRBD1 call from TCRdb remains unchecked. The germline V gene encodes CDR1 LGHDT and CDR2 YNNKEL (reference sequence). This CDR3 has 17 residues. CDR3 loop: CASSQVLQGPGWNEQFF.